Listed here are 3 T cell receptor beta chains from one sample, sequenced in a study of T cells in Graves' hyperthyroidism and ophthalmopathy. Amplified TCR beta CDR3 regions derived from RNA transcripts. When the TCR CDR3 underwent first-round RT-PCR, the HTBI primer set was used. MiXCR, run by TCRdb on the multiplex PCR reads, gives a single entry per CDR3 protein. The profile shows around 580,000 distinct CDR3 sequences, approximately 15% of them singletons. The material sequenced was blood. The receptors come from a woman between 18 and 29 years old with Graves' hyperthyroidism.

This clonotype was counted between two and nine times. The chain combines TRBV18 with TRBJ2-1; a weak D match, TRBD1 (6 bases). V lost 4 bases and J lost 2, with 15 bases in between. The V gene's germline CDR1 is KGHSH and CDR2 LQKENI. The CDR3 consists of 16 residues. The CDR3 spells CASSRQRTVPYNEQFF. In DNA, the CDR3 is TGTGCCAGCTCACGACAACGGACAGTCCCCTACAATGAGCAGTTCTTC.

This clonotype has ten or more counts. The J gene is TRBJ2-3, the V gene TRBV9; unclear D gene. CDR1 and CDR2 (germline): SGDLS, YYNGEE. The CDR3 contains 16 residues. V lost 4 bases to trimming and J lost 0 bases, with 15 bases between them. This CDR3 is CASSPSPRTSTDTQYF. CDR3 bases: TGTGCCAGCAGCCCATCCCCAAGAACTAGCACAGATACGCAGTATTTT.

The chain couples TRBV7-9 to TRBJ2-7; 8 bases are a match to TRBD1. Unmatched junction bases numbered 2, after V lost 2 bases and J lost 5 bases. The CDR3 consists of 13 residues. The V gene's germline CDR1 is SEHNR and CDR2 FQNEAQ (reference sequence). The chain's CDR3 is CASSLSDRDEQYF. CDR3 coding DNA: TGTGCCAGCAGCTTATCGGACAGGGACGAGCAGTACTTC.